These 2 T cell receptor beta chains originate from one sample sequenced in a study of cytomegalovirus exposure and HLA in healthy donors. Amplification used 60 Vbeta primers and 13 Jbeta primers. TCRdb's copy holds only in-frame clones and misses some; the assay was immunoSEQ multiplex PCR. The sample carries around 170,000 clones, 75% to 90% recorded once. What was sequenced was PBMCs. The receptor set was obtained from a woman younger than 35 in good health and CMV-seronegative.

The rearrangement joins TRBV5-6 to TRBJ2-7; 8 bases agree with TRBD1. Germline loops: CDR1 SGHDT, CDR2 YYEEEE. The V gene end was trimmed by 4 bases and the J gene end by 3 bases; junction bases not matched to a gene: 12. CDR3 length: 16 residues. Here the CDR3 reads CASSNTYNRGNYEQYF. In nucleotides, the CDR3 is TGTGCCAGCAGCAACACATATAACAGGGGGAACTACGAGCAGTACTTC.

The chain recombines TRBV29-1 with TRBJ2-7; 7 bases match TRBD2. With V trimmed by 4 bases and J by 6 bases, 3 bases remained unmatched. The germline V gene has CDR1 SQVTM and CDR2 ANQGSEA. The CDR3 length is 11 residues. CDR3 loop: CSVGEGREQYF. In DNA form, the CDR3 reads TGCAGCGTTGGGGAGGGACGCGAGCAGTACTTC.